Listed here are 23 T cell receptor beta chains from one sample, sequenced in a study of CD8 T cells in Susac syndrome. The RNA, about 0.45 to 1 ug, was put through reverse transcription using random hexamers. In TCRdb, the immunoSEQ multiplex PCR reads were re-called with MiXCR into one record per CDR3 protein. The repertoire holds 150,000 or so distinct CDR3 sequences, with around 90% as singletons. The specimen was CD4+ T cells from PBMCs. These TCRs come from a human donor in good health.

This sequence joins TRBV4-2 and TRBJ2-1, with D unclear. CDR3 length: 13 residues. V lost 1 base to trimming and J lost 6 bases, with 7 bases between them. The germline CDR1 and CDR2 sequences are LGHNA and YNFKEQ. The CDR3 loop is CASSQGPSNEQFF. The CDR3 DNA sequence: TGTGCCAGCAGCCAAGGCCCCAGCAATGAGCAGTTCTTC.

J is TRBJ1-2 and V is TRBV7-2; 9 nucleotides agree with TRBD1. Per germline, CDR1 SGHTA and CDR2 FQGNSA. V gave up 2 bases and J gave up 0 bases; unmatched junction bases: 4. The CDR3 loop spans 16 amino acids. The DNA of the CDR3 is TGTGCCAGCAGCTTATCTGGGACAGGGCCTAACTATGGCTACACCTTC. Its protein is CASSLSGTGPNYGYTF.

This chain uses TRBV6-2 or TRBV6-3 with TRBJ1-1; tentatively, D is TRBD1 (5 bases). The CDR3 loop spans 15 amino acids. The V gene lost 4 bases and the J gene lost 4 bases, with 16 bases spanning the gap. Germline loops: CDR1 MNHEY, CDR2 SVGEGT. DNA of the CDR3: TGTGCCAGCAGTTTTGCAGGCGGCCAGGGCACTGAAGCTTTCTTT. This encodes CASSFAGGQGTEAFF.

The CDR3 region is CATSDPSFGTSGGSSYNEQFF. The CDR3 DNA reads TGTGCCACCAGTGATCCCTCCTTTGGGACTAGCGGGGGAAGCTCCTACAATGAGCAGTTCTTC. V usage is TRBV24-1 and J usage is TRBJ2-1; 14 bases map to TRBD2. The CDR3 contains 21 residues. Trimming at V came to 3 bases and at J to 0 bases, leaving 12 bases not matched to a gene. CDR1 and CDR2 (germline): KGHDR, SFDVKD.

The chain carries TRBV6-2 or TRBV6-3 and TRBJ1-4; D remains ambiguous. V was cut by 8 bases and J by 6 bases, with 13 bases left in between. The CDR3 sequence is 13 residues long. Germline assignment: CDR1 MNHEY and CDR2 SVGEGT. CDR3: CASQADRYEKLFF. In DNA, the CDR3 is TGTGCCAGCCAGGCGGACCGTTATGAAAAACTGTTTTTT.

This chain joins TRBV28 and TRBJ1-1; weak D call: TRBD1 (5 bases). Germline lookup yields CDR1 MDHEN and CDR2 SYDVKM. Trimming took 11 bases from V and 3 from J, leaving 22 bases between them. The CDR3 runs 15 residues. This chain's CDR3 is CAGSRGAIGDTEAFF. In nucleotides, the CDR3 is TGTGCCGGCTCCCGAGGGGCTATCGGGGACACTGAAGCTTTCTTT.

The chain joins TRBV11-2 to TRBJ2-1; D not certain. Germline CDR1 is SGHAT and CDR2 is FQNNGV. V dropped 4 bases and J dropped 0 bases, with 10 bases sitting between them. This CDR3 is built from 15 residues. The CDR3 loop reads CASSSSLSSYNEQFF. The CDR3 DNA reads TGTGCCAGCAGCTCCTCGCTGAGCTCCTACAATGAGCAGTTCTTC.

V is TRBV10-3 and J is TRBJ1-1; D remains unclear. The CDR3 is 13 amino acids. The V and J ends lost 4 bases and 3 bases respectively, with 9 bases between them. The germline gives CDR1 ENHRY, CDR2 SYGVKD. CDR3 region: CAISAREDTEAFF. The CDR3 DNA is TGTGCCATCAGTGCGAGGGAAGACACTGAAGCTTTCTTT.

The chain links TRBV18 to TRBJ2-2, with D possibly TRBD1 on 5 matching bases. The CDR3 extends over 16 amino acids. V dropped 3 bases and J dropped 1 base, with 12 bases sitting between them. Germline-derived CDR1 and CDR2 are KGHSH and LQKENI. The CDR3 protein is CASSPARVGNTGELFF. For the CDR3, the DNA is TGTGCCAGCTCACCCGCCAGGGTGGGGAACACCGGGGAGCTGTTTTTT.

The chain's CDR3 is CSVAQGSYEQYF. The DNA of the CDR3 is TGCAGCGTGGCACAGGGCTCGTACGAGCAGTACTTC. The chain couples TRBV29-1 to TRBJ2-7; a possible D gene is TRBD1 (6 bases). Germline CDR1 SQVTM, CDR2 ANQGSEA. V was trimmed by 6 bases and J by 4 bases, leaving 13 bases between them. CDR3 length: 12 residues.

The chain carries TRBV9 and TRBJ2-1; 12 positions match TRBD1. This CDR3 region has 15 residues. Germline CDR1 and CDR2: SGDLS and YYNGEE. Trimming took 3 bases from V and 6 from J; bases not matched to a gene: 4. CDR3 region: CASSAGTGGPNEQFF. CDR3 sequence (DNA): TGTGCCAGCAGCGCCGGGACAGGGGGCCCCAATGAGCAGTTCTTC.

The J gene is TRBJ2-3, the V gene TRBV6-2 or TRBV6-3, with TRBD2 matching 11 bases. The CDR3 contains 15 residues. V lost 4 bases to trimming and J lost 2 bases; unmatched junction nucleotides: 2. The germline V gene encodes CDR1 MNHEY and CDR2 SVGEGT. The CDR3 region has the DNA TGTGCCAGCAGTTTGACTAGCGGGGTCACAGATACGCAGTATTTT. Translation: CASSLTSGVTDTQYF.

The chain recombines TRBV3-1 with TRBJ2-1; TRBD1 might be the D (5 bases). V was shortened by 4 bases and J by 7 bases, with 14 bases between the two germline ends. The CDR3 has 14 amino acids. Germline CDR1 is LGHDT and CDR2 is YNNKEL (reference sequence). The CDR3 region is CASSPNHQGNEQFF. The CDR3 nucleotides read TGTGCCAGCAGCCCCAACCATCAGGGTAATGAGCAGTTCTTC.

The chain recombines TRBV5-6 with TRBJ1-5; TRBD1 agrees at 12 bases. Germline trimming cut 2 bases from V and 2 bases from J; bases unmatched to any gene: 2. CDR1 SGHDT and CDR2 YYEEEE come from the germline V gene. CDR3 size: 16 residues. The CDR3 nucleotides are TGTGCCAGCAGCTTCGGGACAGGGGGCGGCAATCAGCCCCAGCATTTT. It translates to CASSFGTGGGNQPQHF.

Comments on this clonotype: At one boundary the junction diverges from the germline segment, which might be a read error. The chain employs TRBV6-2 or TRBV6-3 and TRBJ1-2; D ambiguous. The CDR3 totals 14 residues. CDR1 is MNHEY, CDR2 SVGEGT, per germline. In DNA, the CDR3 is TGTGCCAGTAGTTACCGGGTCCGGGTCAATGGCTACACCTTC. Protein product: CASSYRVRVNGYTF.

J is TRBJ1-4 and V is TRBV2; D call uncertain. Germline values: CDR1 SNHLY, CDR2 FYNNEI. The V and J ends lost 7 bases and 5 bases respectively, with 8 bases between them. The CDR3 consists of 12 residues. The CDR3 loop reads CASTRENEKLFF. CDR3 DNA sequence: TGTGCCAGCACGAGGGAGAATGAAAAACTGTTTTTT.

The chain uses TRBV5-1 and TRBJ2-3; unclear D gene. From germline, CDR1 is SGHRS and CDR2 YFSETQ. V was clipped by 0 bases and J by 6 bases, with 5 bases between them. CDR3 length: 12 amino acids. The CDR3 spells CASSLAKDTQYF. CDR3 DNA: TGCGCCAGCAGCTTGGCCAAGGATACGCAGTATTTT.

This chain joins TRBV7-8 and TRBJ1-1; D is undetermined. V shed 5 bases and J shed 1 base, with 14 bases lying between them. The CDR3 consists of 15 residues. CDR1 and CDR2 (germline): SGHVS, FQNEAQ. The chain's CDR3 is CASSPVWIANTEAFF. CDR3 bases: TGTGCCAGCAGCCCCGTATGGATTGCGAACACTGAAGCTTTCTTT.

The chain combines TRBV20-1 with TRBJ2-7, with 7 bases matching TRBD1. From germline, CDR1 is DFQATT and CDR2 SNEGSKA (reference sequence). The CDR3 has 15 amino acids. V lost 1 base to trimming and J lost 3 bases; unmatched junction nucleotides: 9. CDR3 in amino acids: CSARVSGTDRYEQYF. CDR3 coding DNA: TGCAGTGCTAGAGTATCCGGGACAGATCGCTACGAGCAGTACTTC.

The chain joins TRBV5-1 to TRBJ2-2; TRBD1 matches 8 bases. Germline lookup yields CDR1 SGHRS and CDR2 YFSETQ. Trimming removed 3 bases from V and 0 bases from J; junction bases left unmatched: 1. CDR3 length equals 15 residues. The DNA of the CDR3 is TGCGCCAGCAGCTCGACAGGGGCGAACACCGGGGAGCTGTTTTTT. The encoded protein is CASSSTGANTGELFF.

The chain uses TRBV2 and TRBJ2-7; no definite D call. Germline V lookup: CDR1 SNHLY, CDR2 FYNNEI. The CDR3 is 14 amino acids. Trimming stripped 1 base from V and 0 bases from J, with 7 bases between. In DNA form, the CDR3 reads TGTGCCAGCAGTGAAGACACCAGCTCCTACGAGCAGTACTTC. It specifies CASSEDTSSYEQYF.

The chain uses TRBV18 and TRBJ2-7, with D perhaps matching TRBD1 or TRBD2 (5 bases each). The CDR3 consists of 15 residues. Germline CDR1 and CDR2: KGHSH and LQKENI. V was trimmed by 1 base and J by 3 bases, leaving 13 bases between them. DNA for the CDR3: TGTGCCAGCTCACCACAGGGACCTCAATTCTACGAGCAGTACTTC. Residues: CASSPQGPQFYEQYF.

In its sample, this clonotype was seen once. The genes are TRBV9 and TRBJ2-2; 8 bases line up with TRBD1. The CDR3 is made up of 16 amino acids. Germline-derived CDR1 and CDR2 are SGDLS and YYNGEE. V lost 7 bases, J lost 4 bases, and 12 bases stayed unmatched. The CDR3 loop reads CASPPPGGVVTGELFF. Written as DNA, the CDR3 is TGTGCCAGCCCCCCCCCAGGGGGCGTTGTCACCGGGGAGCTGTTTTTT.